These 6 T cell receptor beta chains came from one sample sequenced in a study of control samples from healthy donors and cancer patients. Here immunoSEQ multiplex PCR was the method, and the copy in TCRdb shows in-frame clones only, minus some. The data show approximately 100,000 clones, 75% to 90% seen once. The sequenced sample was blood. The receptors were gathered from a woman in her forties or fifties in good health.

This chain uses TRBV27 with TRBJ1-5; the D is unclear. With 8 bases removed from V and 2 bases from J, the gap between germline ends came to 7 bases. The CDR3 runs 12 residues. In germline, CDR1 is MNHEY, CDR2 SMNVEV (reference sequence). The CDR3 DNA follows: TGTGCCAGCGGAGGTGGCAATCAGCCCCAGCATTTT. Translation gives CASGGGNQPQHF.

This chain connects TRBV27 to TRBJ2-1; TRBD1 matches 9 bases. Germline CDR1 reads MNHEY; CDR2 reads SMNVEV (reference sequence). The CDR3 length is 16 residues. Unmatched junction bases numbered 6, after V lost 4 bases and J lost 2 bases. The DNA of the CDR3 is TGTGCCAGCAGTTCTCCGGGACAGGGTACCTACAATGAGCAGTTCTTC. It encodes CASSSPGQGTYNEQFF.

V and J are TRBV6-5 and TRBJ1-3; D unclear. Germline V gene lookup returns CDR1 MNHEY and CDR2 SVGAGI. Deletions cut 2 bases from V and 0 bases from J, with 11 bases between. The CDR3 sequence is 16 residues long. CDR3 in DNA: TGTGCCAGCAGTTACGGGCCGATGAGCTCTGGAAACACCATATATTTT. This codes for CASSYGPMSSGNTIYF.

This clone has just one count. The chain uses TRBV5-4 and TRBJ2-3, with D tentatively TRBD2 (6 bases). CDR3 size: 14 residues. Deletions cut 2 bases from V and 1 base from J, with 8 bases between. Germline V gene sequence: CDR1 SGHNT, CDR2 YYREEE (reference sequence). The CDR3 nucleotides read TGTGCCAGCAGCTTCGGGGGAGGCACAGATACGCAGTATTTT. As protein: CASSFGGGTDTQYF.

This clone was observed a handful of times. The chain is built from TRBV7-2 and TRBJ2-2; D tentatively reads TRBD1 or TRBD2 (5 bases each). Germline V lookup: CDR1 SGHTA, CDR2 FQGNSA. The CDR3 extends over 17 amino acids. V was cut by 5 bases and J by 1 base, with 17 bases left in between. CDR3 bases: TGTGCCAGCAGCATTGGGGGAAGGAGACAGAACACCGGGGAGCTGTTTTTT. It is translated as CASSIGGRRQNTGELFF.

V is TRBV24-1 and J is TRBJ2-1; D gene uncertain. The V gene lost 6 bases and the J gene lost 8 bases, with 13 bases spanning the gap. The germline V gene has CDR1 KGHDR and CDR2 SFDVKD. The CDR3 length is 13 residues. The CDR3, as DNA: TGTGCCACCAGTCTGGGATTCCGCGATGAGCAGTTCTTC. Amino acids: CATSLGFRDEQFF.